This T cell receptor (beta chain) was sequenced in a study of OX40 agonist ivuxolimab in advanced cancers. Study background: Patients assigned to dose escalation were diagnosed with hepatocellular carcinoma, melanoma, renal cell or head and neck cancer.

Some clones are missing from TCRdb's copy, which holds only in-frame ones; the method was immunoSEQ multiplex PCR. The sample holds over 150,000 clones, around 94% seen once. Study observations and caveats: By week 6 at 0.1 to 3.0 mg/kg, blood CD4+ and CD8+ T cells had expanded clonally. The mean number of expanded clones was higher in CD8+ T cells than in CD4+.

For this clone: What it recognizes is unknown.

The specimen comprised CD4+ or CD8+ T cells sorted from blood, sampled in a trial of the OX40 agonist ivuxolimab. The TCR comes from an adult with an advanced solid tumor such as melanoma, head and neck, liver or kidney cancer.

CDR3 nucleotides: TGTGCCAGCAGGGTAGGGGGGATGACTGAAGCTTTCTTT. This codes for CASRVGGMTEAFF. The chain employs TRBV6-1 and TRBJ1-1, with D perhaps matching TRBD1 (6 bases). Germline V gives CDR1 MNHNS, CDR2 SASEGT. The CDR3 spans 13 residues. The germline V and J ends were trimmed by 6 bases and 5 bases, with 13 bases remaining between them.